This T cell receptor (beta chain) was observed in a study of cytomegalovirus exposure and HLA in healthy donors. Study-level results: For most TCR beta V segments, an earlier analysis put the productive rate at about 90% or about 30% of the time. Reported findings show TCR beta sequences accurately forecast HLA-A and HLA-B alleles in most subjects.

PCR involved 60 Vbeta and 13 Jbeta primers. This table comes from immunoSEQ multiplex PCR, and its TCRdb copy is limited to in-frame clones, with some not included. The repertoire consists of 170,000 or so clones, with 84% occurring once and the leading ten covering 4.8%. V lost 0 bases and J lost 5; bases outside the gene matches: 5. CDR1 is SGDLS and CDR2 is YYNGEE in the germline V gene. CDR3 length: 15 residues. Regarding this clone: What it recognizes is unknown.

The sample taken for sequencing was PBMCs. The TCR was taken from a man aged 18 to 29 in good health and CMV-seronegative. The rearrangement joins TRBV9 to TRBJ2-5; TRBD2 aligns across 9 bases. Here the CDR3 DNA reads TGTGCCAGCAGCGTAGGATCTAGCGGGGTCGAGACCCAGTACTTC. Its translation: CASSVGSSGVETQYF. The entire variable domain, with the rest obtained from reference TRBV9 and TRBJ2-5, is as follows: DSGVTQTPKHLITATGQRVTLRCSPRSGDLSVYWYQQSLDQGLQFLIQYYNGEERAKGNILERFSAQQFPDLHSELNLSSLELGDSALYFCASSVGSSGVETQYFGPGTRLLVL.